A single T cell receptor (beta chain) is shown here with its context. Antigen unknown. This CDR3 region has 13 residues. From germline, CDR1 is SEHNR and CDR2 FQNEAQ (reference sequence). V dropped 5 bases and J dropped 7 bases, with 11 bases sitting between them. It was at deep level that the assay was run. Source study methods: Because ImmunoSEQ provided only junction sequences with no quality scores, the filtering differed. Repertoires were generated with immunoSEQ multiplex PCR, while TCRdb's copy carries only in-frame clones and drops some. D and trimming were read from the DNA, whereas the V and J calls and clone size are those reported in that table. The sample lists approximately 2,200,000 clones, 90% to 95% occurring once. This sample is part of a study of shared clonotypes between healthy human individuals. General observations from the study: Larger estimated richness was generally recorded for naive subsets relative to memory subsets.

Naive CD8 cells comprised CD45RO-negative, CCR7-positively selected cells, excluding terminally differentiated effector memory CD45RA+ cells. This receptor was obtained from a man between 18 and 29 years old in good health. Some clones in this sample may be carry-over from other donors' samples. The chain uses TRBV7-9 and TRBJ2-2; a weak D match, TRBD1 (5 bases). The sequenced material came from naive CD8+ T cells from PBMCs. CDR3 coding DNA: TGTGCCAGCAGCCCGCCAGGGAACGGGGAGCTGTTTTTT. Translation gives CASSPPGNGELFF.